The 10 T cell receptor beta chains reported below all come from one sample, sequenced in a study of neurological immune-mediated disorders. TCRdb itself ran the 5' RACE reads through MiXCR, one entry per CDR3 protein. Here the sample spans 66,000 or so distinct CDR3 sequences, 4% to 6% being singletons. The sample was PBMCs. The receptors stem from a woman in her 30s with multiple sclerosis.

This clonotype has a count of ten or more. V and J are TRBV20-1 and TRBJ1-1, with TRBD1 matching 7 bases. The CDR3 has 14 residues. Trimming removed 0 bases from V and 6 bases from J; junction bases left unmatched: 7. CDR1 and CDR2 from the germline V gene are DFQATT and SNEGSKA (reference sequence). CDR3 DNA: TGCAGTGCTAGAGATATGGAGGGGGCCTCTGAAGCTTTCTTT. Translated, it gives CSARDMEGASEAFF.

This clonotype was seen many times. V gene TRBV20-1 combines with J gene TRBJ2-1; the D gene is possibly TRBD2 (5 bases). Trimming stripped 3 bases from V and 10 bases from J, with 13 bases between. Germline-derived CDR1 and CDR2 are DFQATT and SNEGSKA (reference sequence). The CDR3 has 12 residues. In nucleotides, the CDR3 is TGCAGTGCTAGGAGACGGGGTCGGGAGCAGTTCTTC. The encoded protein is CSARRRGREQFF.

This clonotype was observed at least ten times. The chain joins TRBV15 to TRBJ2-3, with 8 positions matching TRBD1. Germline values: CDR1 LNHNV, CDR2 YYDKDF (reference sequence). Germline trimming cut 0 bases from V and 7 bases from J; bases unmatched to any gene: 6. The CDR3 sequence is 15 residues long. For the CDR3, the DNA is TGTGCCACCAGCAGAGATGCAGGGGGCTTGCATACGCAGTATTTT. This translates into CATSRDAGGLHTQYF.

The rearrangement links TRBV15 to TRBJ2-2; no clear D. V lost 1 base to trimming and J lost 0 bases, with 6 bases between them. Germline CDR1 is LNHNV and CDR2 is YYDKDF (reference sequence). The CDR3 has 15 residues. The CDR3, as DNA: TGTGCCACCAGCAGAGGCTTGGCGAACACCGGGGAGCTGTTTTTT. Translated: CATSRGLANTGELFF.

This clonotype was seen many times. The chain employs TRBV7-9 and TRBJ2-3; D might be TRBD1 (7 bases). V was trimmed by 5 bases and J by 0 bases, leaving 12 bases between them. Germline V gives CDR1 SEHNR, CDR2 FQNEAQ (reference sequence). The CDR3 spans 15 residues. The CDR3 DNA reads TGTGCCAGCAGCCCCAGGGGGGCTAGCACAGATACGCAGTATTTT. Residues: CASSPRGASTDTQYF. The variable domain in full, with the rest retrieved from reference TRBV7-9 and TRBJ2-3, is DTGVSQNPRHKITKRGQNVTFRCDPISEHNRLYWYRQTLGQGPEFLTYFQNEAQLEKSRLLSDRFSAERPKGSFSTLEIQRTEQGDSAMYLCASSPRGASTDTQYFGPGTRLTVL.

This clonotype was seen ten or more times. The chain is built from TRBV20-1 and TRBJ2-5; 8 nucleotides line up with TRBD1. CDR1 is DFQATT, CDR2 SNEGSKA, per germline (reference sequence). The V and J ends lost 4 bases and 3 bases, in that order; junction bases with no gene match: 4. The CDR3 consists of 13 residues. In DNA, the CDR3 is TGCAGTGCTATAAGGACAGGGAAAGAGACCCAGTACTTC. Amino acid sequence: CSAIRTGKETQYF.

This clonotype appeared many times. The gene calls are TRBV20-1 and TRBJ1-4; 7 bases are a match to TRBD1. The germline CDR1 and CDR2 sequences are DFQATT and SNEGSKA (reference sequence). Trimming took 3 bases from V and 7 from J; bases not matched to a gene: 8. The CDR3 length is 14 residues. CDR3 coding DNA: TGCAGTGCTAGTGGTGGAGGGGGCAGTGAAAAACTGTTTTTT. Residues: CSASGGGGSEKLFF.

This clonotype was observed many times. The chain employs TRBV15 and TRBJ2-5, with D tentatively TRBD2 (5 bases). Germline V lookup: CDR1 LNHNV, CDR2 YYDKDF (reference sequence). The CDR3 covers 14 residues. The V end lost 5 bases, the J end lost 0 bases, and 10 bases lay between the germline ends. The DNA for the CDR3 is TGTGCCACCAGCTGGGAGAAACACCAAGAGACCCAGTACTTC. It codes for CATSWEKHQETQYF.

In this sample, this clonotype turned up many times. Written as DNA, the CDR3 is TGCAGTGCTAGAAAGAACACTGAAGCTTTCTTT. It yields the protein CSARKNTEAFF. The V call is TRBV20-1, the J call TRBJ1-1; D ambiguous. V was shortened by 2 bases and J by 1 base, with 2 bases between the two germline ends. From germline, CDR1 is DFQATT and CDR2 SNEGSKA (reference sequence). The CDR3 contains 11 residues.

This clonotype was found many times. V and J are TRBV7-9 and TRBJ2-5; D perhaps matches TRBD2 (5 bases). Germline V lookup: CDR1 SEHNR, CDR2 FQNEAQ (reference sequence). This CDR3 is built from 16 residues. V was pared by 3 bases and J by 4 bases, with 18 bases between. The CDR3 DNA reads as TGTGCCAGCAGCTTTGGCGGGCCCGTGCGCACAGAGACCCAGTACTTC. It specifies CASSFGGPVRTETQYF.